One TCR beta chain is described in this entry. In the study's own analysis: Quantification of nucleated cells was approximated via reference gene primer amplification. The repertoire was sequenced with immunoSEQ multiplex PCR; TCRdb's copy has only in-frame clones and lacks some. V, J and clone size are taken as reported in that table, and D and trimming were inferred from the DNA itself. The sample has 130,000 to 150,000 clones, about 90% seen once. The data are from a study of blood T cell repertoires in COVID-19. On the study more broadly: The samples span acute and convalescent COVID-19 from the United States, Italy and Spain. T cells, B-cell-depleted T cells, or PBMCs supplied cDNA or gDNA.

This TCR derives from a man aged 45-65 years with active or convalescent COVID-19. The sequenced sample consisted of peripheral blood.

This CDR3 reads CASSVGDRATDTQYF. The CDR3 region has the DNA TGTGCCAGCAGCGTTGGGGACAGGGCGACAGATACGCAGTATTTT. The rearrangement joins TRBV7-3 to TRBJ2-3; 9 positions agree with TRBD1. The CDR3 covers 15 residues. Per the germline V gene, CDR1 is SGHTA and CDR2 is FQGTGA. J was trimmed by 3 bases and V by 5 bases; bases with no gene match: 6.